The rows below give T cell receptor beta chains drawn from one sample of a study of T cells in Graves' hyperthyroidism and ophthalmopathy. Each CDR3 protein gets one entry after TCRdb re-called the multiplex PCR reads with MiXCR. The sample holds some 140,000 distinct CDR3 sequences, approximately 24% seen once. Sequenced sample: blood. These receptors were collected from a woman in her forties or fifties with Graves' hyperthyroidism that later progressed to Graves' ophthalmopathy. CDR3s include the opening cysteine and the closing phenylalanine or tryptophan. The D gene is left open where the match is weak. A row's size may be missing; if present it is once, few, many or a size class.

DNA | CDR3 | length | D | J | V | size
TGTGCCAGCAGTGACGGGGTAGGTTATGGCTACACCTTC | CASSDGVGYGYTF | 13 | . | TRBJ1-2 | TRBV9 | .
TGTGCCAGCGGGACCCGCAGGACTAGCGGGAAAGAGACCCAGTACTTC | CASGTRRTSGKETQYF | 16 | TRBD2 | TRBJ2-5 | TRBV28 | many
TGCGCCAGCAGCGTTTCCGGGACAGGGCCCGGCTACACCTTC | CASSVSGTGPGYTF | 14 | TRBD1 | TRBJ1-2 | TRBV5-1 | once
TGTGCCAGTAGCGACAGGGGTAATTCACCCCTCCACTTT | CASSDRGNSPLHF | 13 | TRBD1 | TRBJ1-6 | TRBV19 | .
TGTGCCAGCAGCTCAATACACGGGACTAGCGGGACCCGAGATACGCAGTATTTT | CASSSIHGTSGTRDTQYF | 18 | TRBD2 | TRBJ2-3 | TRBV7-6 | .
TGTGCCAGCAGTTACGGACAGCAAGAGACCCAGTACTTC | CASSYGQQETQYF | 13 | . | TRBJ2-5 | TRBV6-6 | few
TGTGCCAGCAAGGGGACAGTTGAAGCTTTCTTT | CASKGTVEAFF | 11 | TRBD1 | TRBJ1-1 | TRBV28 | many
TGTGCCAGCAGCTTTTCTAGCGGGGGGGCAACCCTTAGATACAATGAGCAGTTCTTC | CASSFSSGGATLRYNEQFF | 19 | TRBD2 | TRBJ2-1 | TRBV11-2 | .
TGTGCCAGCAGCTTAGGGGAGTCTAGCGGGGGGATTGAGACCCAGTACTTC | CASSLGESSGGIETQYF | 17 | TRBD2 | TRBJ2-5 | TRBV11-2 | once
TGTGCCAGCCCACGACTAGTGGGAGACCTCGAGCAGTACTTC | CASPRLVGDLEQYF | 14 | . | TRBJ2-7 | TRBV27 | few
TGCAGTGCTCAGAAGATGAAACCGATACACACTGAAGCTTTCTTT | CSAQKMKPIHTEAFF | 15 | . | TRBJ1-1 | TRBV20-1 | .
TGTGCCAGCAGTTTCATCCAGGGGCATGAAAAACTGTTTTTT | CASSFIQGHEKLFF | 14 | . | TRBJ1-4 | TRBV28 | many
TGTGCCAGCAGCATCACCCGATTCTACGAGCAGTACTTC | CASSITRFYEQYF | 13 | . | TRBJ2-7 | TRBV27 | many
TGCAGTGCTAGAGCCGGGACTACAATCTCCTACGAGCAGTACTTC | CSARAGTTISYEQYF | 15 | TRBD2 | TRBJ2-7 | TRBV20-1 | many
TGTGCCAGCGTTTCTGGACAGGGGAAATACAATGAGCAGTTCTTC | CASVSGQGKYNEQFF | 15 | TRBD1 | TRBJ2-1 | TRBV28 | many